Shown below are 32 T cell receptor beta chains from a single sample sequenced in a study of blood T cell repertoires in COVID-19. TCRdb's table, derived via immunoSEQ multiplex PCR, lists solely in-frame clones and lacks some. Of 190,000 or so clones in the sample, 75% to 90% were seen once. Sample: PBMCs or T cells enriched from blood (not recorded which). The origin of the receptors is a woman in her 30s who had recovered from COVID-19.

J is TRBJ1-6 and V is TRBV6-5; no firm D call. The CDR3 loop spans 12 amino acids. V was trimmed by 7 bases and J by 9 bases, leaving 10 bases between them. CDR1 MNHEY and CDR2 SVGAGI come from the germline V gene. The CDR3 is CASTKGGSPLHF. CDR3 DNA: TGTGCCAGCACTAAAGGAGGTTCACCCCTCCACTTT.

The chain combines TRBV19 with TRBJ1-2; a weak D match, TRBD1 (5 bases). The CDR3 loop spans 13 amino acids. The germline gives CDR1 LNHDA, CDR2 SQIVND (reference sequence). V was shortened by 6 bases and J by 3 bases, with 11 bases between the two germline ends. CDR3 loop: CASSQGVDYGYTF. The CDR3 bases are TGTGCCAGTAGCCAAGGGGTAGACTATGGCTACACCTTC. The entire variable domain, with the rest obtained from reference TRBV19 and TRBJ1-2, is as follows: DGGITQSPKYLFRKEGQNVTLSCEQNLNHDAMYWYRQDPGQGLRLIYYSQIVNDFQKGDIAEGYSVSREKKESFPLTVTSAQKNPTAFYLCASSQGVDYGYTFGSGTRLTVV.

The chain combines TRBV19 with TRBJ2-3; 7 nucleotides match TRBD1. Looked up from germline, CDR1 is LNHDA and CDR2 is SQIVND (reference sequence). V trimming: 4 bases; J trimming: 3 bases; junction bases outside the gene matches: 10. There are 16 residues in the CDR3. DNA for the CDR3: TGTGCCAGTAGTAGCATAGGGGGACAGCTTACAGATACGCAGTATTTT. Its protein is CASSSIGGQLTDTQYF.

This rearrangement joins TRBV5-4 to TRBJ2-7, with D tentatively TRBD2 (7 bases). CDR1 SGHNT and CDR2 YYREEE come from the germline V gene (reference sequence). Trimming removed 5 bases at V and 7 bases at J, with 19 bases between. There are 14 residues in the CDR3. The CDR3 DNA sequence: TGTGCCAGCAGTTCAAGGGGGGGGTCTGAAGAGCAGTACTTC. This translates into CASSSRGGSEEQYF.

In its sample, this clone was seen once. The gene calls are TRBV7-2 and TRBJ2-2; weak D call: TRBD1 (5 bases). The CDR3 is 14 amino acids. V shed 2 bases and J shed 6 bases, with 10 bases lying between them. Per germline, CDR1 SGHTA and CDR2 FQGNSA. CDR3 nucleotides: TGTGCCAGCAGCTTACAGGGTAGTTCCGGGGAGCTGTTTTTT. Its translation is CASSLQGSSGELFF.

The chain employs TRBV18 and TRBJ2-7, with no clear D. Trimming removed 6 bases from V and 0 bases from J, with 6 bases in between. Germline-derived CDR1 and CDR2 are KGHSH and LQKENI. The CDR3 covers 12 residues. CDR3 amino acids: CASSHSSYEQYF. CDR3 nucleotide sequence: TGTGCCAGCTCCCACAGCTCCTACGAGCAGTACTTC.

This chain joins TRBV5-1 and TRBJ2-3; TRBD2 matches 13 bases. V was pared by 7 bases and J by 1 base, with 6 bases of the junction left unmatched. Per germline, CDR1 SGHRS and CDR2 YFSETQ. The CDR3 length is 16 residues. The CDR3 nucleotides are TGCGCCAGCCAAACACTAGCGGGAGGGCGCACAGATACGCAGTATTTT. Translation: CASQTLAGGRTDTQYF.

This rearrangement joins TRBV6-5 to TRBJ1-1, with 8 bases fitting TRBD1. With 8 bases clipped from V and 5 bases from J, the junction kept 13 bases outside the gene matches. The length of the CDR3 is 15 residues. Germline-derived CDR1 and CDR2 are MNHEY and SVGAGI. CDR3 protein: CASSLVQGAETEAFF. The CDR3 bases are TGTGCCAGCTCCCTAGTGCAGGGGGCAGAAACTGAAGCTTTCTTT.

The rearrangement uses TRBV18 and TRBJ1-2; TRBD1 aligns across 9 bases. CDR3 size: 17 residues. V dropped 6 bases and J dropped 6; count of bases not matched to a gene: 17. Germline CDR1 is KGHSH and CDR2 is LQKENI. The CDR3 sequence is CASSPVDWDREGNGYTF. The CDR3 nucleotides read TGTGCCAGCTCGCCCGTGGATTGGGACAGGGAGGGGAATGGCTACACCTTC. The whole variable domain, remainder taken from reference TRBV18 and TRBJ1-2, is NAGVMQNPRHLVRRRGQEARLRCSPMKGHSHVYWYRQLPEEGLKFMVYLQKENIIDESGMPKERFSAEFPKEGPSILRIQQVVRGDSAAYFCASSPVDWDREGNGYTFGSGTRLTVV.

The V gene is TRBV2, the J gene TRBJ2-2, with 7 bases fitting TRBD2. The CDR3 consists of 15 residues. CDR1 SNHLY and CDR2 FYNNEI come from the germline V gene. Germline trimming cut 2 bases from V and 7 bases from J; bases unmatched to any gene: 7. This chain's CDR3 is CASSERAGENGELFF. The CDR3 nucleotides read TGTGCCAGCAGTGAAAGGGCGGGAGAAAACGGGGAGCTGTTTTTT.

V is TRBV6-5 and J is TRBJ2-7; 10 bases match TRBD1. Germline loops: CDR1 MNHEY, CDR2 SVGAGI. The CDR3 loop spans 14 amino acids. The V gene end was trimmed by 6 bases and the J gene end by 6 bases; junction bases not matched to a gene: 8. CDR3 nucleotides: TGTGCCAGCAGGCGGGGGGACAGGGGCTCCGAGCAGTACTTC. It yields the protein CASRRGDRGSEQYF.

The rearrangement joins TRBV5-1 to TRBJ1-3; the D gene is possibly TRBD1 (6 bases). The V end was cut by 6 bases, the J end by 6 bases, with 13 bases between. This CDR3 has 13 residues. CDR1 is SGHRS and CDR2 is YFSETQ in the germline V gene. CDR3 in amino acids: CASKAGAENTIYF. CDR3 nucleotide sequence: TGCGCCAGCAAGGCAGGGGCAGAAAACACCATATATTTT.

This clone was counted only a few times. The chain is built from TRBV4-3 and TRBJ2-7, with 8 nucleotides matching TRBD1. V was pared by 0 bases and J by 0 bases, with 4 bases of the junction left unmatched. The CDR3 consists of 16 residues. CDR1 LGHNA and CDR2 YSLEER come from the germline V gene. The DNA for the CDR3 is TGCGCCAGCAGCCAAGATGGGGACAGGAGCTCCTACGAGCAGTACTTC. This encodes CASSQDGDRSSYEQYF.

V usage is TRBV19 and J usage is TRBJ1-2; 11 nucleotides line up with TRBD1. Per germline, CDR1 LNHDA and CDR2 SQIVND (reference sequence). Losses at the gene ends were 6 bases for V and 4 bases for J; bases not matched to a gene: 13. This CDR3 spans 17 amino acids. CDR3 coding DNA: TGTGCCAGTAGAACCCGGACAGGGGGCCAGATCCTCTATGGCTACACCTTC. This codes for CASRTRTGGQILYGYTF.

The V and J genes are TRBV5-1 and TRBJ1-2; D ambiguous. The CDR3 is 13 residues long. In germline, CDR1 is SGHRS, CDR2 YFSETQ. Deletions cut 4 bases from V and 1 base from J, with 8 bases between. CDR3 coding DNA: TGCGCCAGCAGCCCCGTCGGTAACTATGGCTACACCTTC. It codes for CASSPVGNYGYTF.

The chain employs TRBV4-1 and TRBJ2-6; D not resolved. The V gene's germline CDR1 is MGHRA and CDR2 YSYEKL. The CDR3 contains 17 residues. V was clipped by 0 bases and J by 0 bases, with 9 bases between them. CDR3: CASSQDSVNSGANVLTF. DNA of the CDR3: TGCGCCAGCAGCCAAGACAGCGTAAACTCTGGGGCCAACGTCCTGACTTTC.

The genes are TRBV28 and TRBJ1-5; 7 bases are a match to TRBD1. J gave up 3 bases and V 5 bases, and 7 bases lay outside the gene matches. The CDR3 runs 15 residues. Per germline, CDR1 MDHEN and CDR2 SYDVKM. CDR3 region: CASSPRDSPNQPQHF. Written as DNA, the CDR3 is TGTGCCAGCAGTCCAAGGGACAGTCCCAATCAGCCCCAGCATTTT.

This clone was counted between two and nine times. V is TRBV4-1 and J is TRBJ1-2; TRBD1 is a possible D gene (6 bases). CDR3 size: 15 residues. V lost 2 bases to trimming and J lost 4 bases, with 14 bases between them. CDR1 is MGHRA, CDR2 YSYEKL, per germline. DNA for the CDR3: TGCGCCAGCAGCCAACCTGGTCGGGGGGCCTATGGCTACACCTTC. Its translation: CASSQPGRGAYGYTF.

The chain carries TRBV10-3 and TRBJ2-3, with 9 bases aligning to TRBD2. CDR1 is ENHRY and CDR2 is SYGVKD in the germline V gene. With 6 bases clipped from V and 4 bases from J, the junction kept 8 bases outside the gene matches. CDR3 length: 15 amino acids. The CDR3, as DNA: TGTGCCATCAGGGATAGCGGGAGAGGGGCAGATACGCAGTATTTT. This codes for CAIRDSGRGADTQYF.

The V and J genes are TRBV24-1 and TRBJ2-1; 8 bases are shared with TRBD2. The CDR3 has 16 residues. The germline CDR1 and CDR2 sequences are KGHDR and SFDVKD. Trimming cost V 3 bases and J 0 bases; bases outside gene matches: 3. This CDR3 reads CATSDIAGTSYNEQFF. In DNA, the CDR3 is TGTGCCACCAGTGATATAGCGGGGACCTCCTACAATGAGCAGTTCTTC.

The J gene is TRBJ1-1, the V gene TRBV24-1, with a weak D call TRBD1 (6 bases). Trimming took 4 bases from V and 5 from J, leaving 13 bases between them. Germline CDR1 KGHDR, CDR2 SFDVKD. This CDR3 spans 14 amino acids. The CDR3 protein is CATSEAGVGTEAFF. In DNA, the CDR3 is TGTGCCACCAGTGAAGCAGGGGTCGGAACTGAAGCTTTCTTT.

This clone showed up many times. The J gene is TRBJ2-3, the V gene TRBV7-2; D unclear. In germline, CDR1 is SGHTA, CDR2 FQGNSA. V lost 5 bases to trimming and J lost 3 bases, with 15 bases between them. The CDR3 sequence is 15 residues long. For the CDR3, the DNA is TGTGCCAGCAGCCTACGACACGGTGTTACAGATACGCAGTATTTT. This sequence encodes CASSLRHGVTDTQYF.

The rearrangement uses TRBV5-1 and TRBJ2-5; 7 bases agree with TRBD1. V shed 7 bases, J shed 4 bases, and the junction held 7 bases outside the gene matches. The germline gives CDR1 SGHRS, CDR2 YFSETQ. This CDR3 comprises 13 residues. The CDR3 DNA sequence: TGCGCCAGCGGAATCGGACAGGTAGAGACCCAGTACTTC. Translated, it gives CASGIGQVETQYF.

DNA of the CDR3: TGCGCCAGCAGCCAAGGACAGGGGAATGAAAAACTGTTTTTT. This encodes CASSQGQGNEKLFF. The rearrangement joins TRBV4-1 to TRBJ1-4; TRBD1 matches at 8 bases. The junction had 0 bases not matched to a gene; V was cut back by 1 base and J by 5 bases. The CDR3 extends over 14 amino acids. Germline-derived CDR1 and CDR2 are MGHRA and YSYEKL.

In DNA, the CDR3 is TGTGCCAGCATCAGGGGGGCTGGGGCCAACGTCCTGACTTTC. Translated, it gives CASIRGAGANVLTF. This chain joins TRBV7-9 and TRBJ2-6; D might be TRBD1 (7 bases). Germline loops: CDR1 SEHNR, CDR2 FQNEAQ (reference sequence). The CDR3 has 14 residues. Trimming took off 7 bases at V and 2 bases at J, with 9 bases between the two ends.

The rearrangement uses TRBV5-1 and TRBJ2-7, with D uncertain. The CDR3 is 13 amino acids. Germline V CDR1 and CDR2: SGHRS, YFSETQ. Trimming stripped 0 bases from V and 3 bases from J, with 7 bases between. CDR3 in DNA: TGCGCCAGCAGCTTGGACAGTTACTACGAGCAGTACTTC. This sequence encodes CASSLDSYYEQYF.

This rearrangement joins TRBV24-1 to TRBJ1-5, with D possibly TRBD1 on 6 matching bases. Germline assignment: CDR1 KGHDR and CDR2 SFDVKD. This CDR3 comprises 15 residues. V gave up 6 bases and J gave up 0 bases, with 11 bases separating them. CDR3 bases: TGTGCCACCAGTCCCGGGACAAATAGCAATCAGCCCCAGCATTTT. Translated, it gives CATSPGTNSNQPQHF.

This clone occurred a few times. This sequence joins TRBV7-2 and TRBJ1-2; 7 bases align to TRBD1. Losses at the gene ends were 5 bases for V and 4 bases for J; bases not matched to a gene: 7. The CDR3 runs to 14 residues. Germline values: CDR1 SGHTA, CDR2 FQGNSA. CDR3 region: CASSQGQQLYGYTF. CDR3 coding DNA: TGTGCCAGCAGCCAGGGACAGCAGCTCTATGGCTACACCTTC.

The chain is built from TRBV4-3 and TRBJ2-7; 8 positions agree with TRBD1. Germline values: CDR1 LGHNA, CDR2 YSLEER. The CDR3 sequence is 15 residues long. With V trimmed by 4 bases and J by 2 bases, 7 bases remained unmatched. CDR3 loop: CASSRRTGTPYEQYF. The DNA for the CDR3 is TGCGCCAGCAGCCGGAGGACAGGGACCCCCTACGAGCAGTACTTC.

This clone appeared a single time. This chain uses TRBV7-8 with TRBJ1-2, with TRBD1 matching over 7 bases. The V and J ends lost 5 bases and 4 bases, in that order; junction bases with no gene match: 7. The CDR3 loop spans 14 amino acids. Germline loops: CDR1 SGHVS, CDR2 FQNEAQ. The CDR3 sequence: CASSPQGRGYGYTF. CDR3 bases: TGTGCCAGCAGCCCACAGGGGCGCGGCTATGGCTACACCTTC. Full variable domain (remainder filled in from reference TRBV7-8 and TRBJ1-2): GAGVSQSPRYKVAKRGQDVALRCDPISGHVSLFWYQQALGQGPEFLTYFQNEAQLDKSGLPSDRFFAERPEGSVSTLKIQRTQQEDSAVYLCASSPQGRGYGYTFGSGTRLTVV.

This clone was counted once. V is TRBV6-2 or TRBV6-3 and J is TRBJ2-2; tentative D call: TRBD1 (5 bases). The ends were cut back, 0 bases at V and 1 base at J, with 21 bases in the middle. Germline assignment: CDR1 MNHEY and CDR2 SVGEGT. This CDR3 has 20 residues. The DNA of the CDR3 is TGTGCCAGCAGTTACTCGATGGGGCTAATCGGTGCGAAGAACACCGGGGAGCTGTTTTTT. Its translation is CASSYSMGLIGAKNTGELFF.

The gene calls are TRBV15 and TRBJ2-5, with TRBD2 matching over 9 bases. Germline-derived CDR1 and CDR2 are LNHNV and YYDKDF (reference sequence). Trimming cost V 3 bases and J 1 base; bases outside gene matches: 12. The CDR3 runs 18 residues. The CDR3 region is CATSRNGLARGSQETQYF. CDR3 bases: TGTGCCACCAGCAGGAACGGACTAGCGCGGGGGAGCCAAGAGACCCAGTACTTC.